This is a list of T cell receptor beta chains from one sample in a study of OX40 agonist ivuxolimab in advanced cancers. Produced via immunoSEQ multiplex PCR; TCRdb's table is partial and in-frame only. The sample has about 20,000 clones; 85% to 95% are singletons. Sequences were derived from CD4+ or CD8+ T cells sorted from blood, sampled in a trial of the OX40 agonist ivuxolimab. Receptor source: an adult with an advanced solid tumor such as melanoma, head and neck, liver or kidney cancer. CDR3s include the opening cysteine and the closing phenylalanine or tryptophan.

>15|TRBJ1-4|TRBV19
CASSIEGDSNEKLFF
>13|TRBJ2-1|TRBV11-2
CASSLDPDNEQFF
>14|TRBJ2-2|TRBV27
CASSNSQGFGELFF
>17|TRBJ2-1|TRBV27
CASSLSRGRESYNEQFF
>17|TRBJ2-3|TRBV30
CAWSAEPLAGHTDTQYF
>16|TRBJ2-7|TRBV7-9
CASSFQEGQGSYEQYF
>13|TRBJ1-5|TRBV30
CAWSRDRDQPQHF
>13|TRBJ1-1|TRBV6-1
CASSDRVVTEAFF
>14|TRBJ2-7|TRBV19
CASSIADNGYEQYF
>14|TRBJ1-6|TRBV5-1
CASSLDTYNSPLHF
>16|TRBJ2-1|TRBV4-1
CASSQEASGGYNEQFF
>14|TRBJ2-1|TRBV7-9
CASSLIQNYNEQFF
>15|TRBJ2-1|TRBV7-8
CASSHGAGSYNEQFF
>13|TRBJ1-2|TRBV30
CAWSPTGTSGYTF
>14|TRBJ2-1|TRBV6-1
CASSGLAGYNEQFF
>17|TRBJ2-1|TRBV4-1
CASSQGPGQGGYNEQFF
>16|TRBJ2-3|TRBV6-5
CASSYSNVQAADTQYF
>16|TRBJ1-1|TRBV19
CASSEGAGALNTEAFF
>16|TRBJ1-4|TRBV28
CASNTPESSYKEKLFF
>14|TRBJ2-7|TRBV5-1
CASSFGTGDYEQYF